This TCR beta chain emerged from a study of T-cell memory formation after mild COVID-19. Study as a whole: Largely, TCR clusters stayed within a single donor.

In its sample, this clonotype was seen a few times. Germline CDR1 SGHRS, CDR2 YFSETQ. The CDR3 contains 15 residues. Trimming removed 6 bases at V and 6 bases at J, with 19 bases between. 5'RACE primed at constant segments yielded TCR alpha and TCR beta cDNA libraries bearing sample barcodes and UMIs. From the 5' RACE reads, TCRdb called clonotypes with MiXCR, one entry per CDR3 protein. This sample carries fewer than 200,000 distinct CDR3 sequences, 20% to 25% of them seen once, and the ten largest clones take 23%. The V call is TRBV5-1, the J call TRBJ2-1, with TRBD2 as a possible D gene (6 bases). The material sequenced was PBMCs or a T cell subset sorted from them (not recorded which). This receptor was identified in an adult woman who had mild COVID-19 (a few samples of this study predate the infection). Cell type and time point are not known. The CDR3 here is CASKTGGNGGNEQFF. CDR3 DNA sequence: TGCGCCAGCAAAACTGGCGGAAACGGGGGCAATGAGCAGTTCTTC.